This T cell receptor (beta chain) was obtained from a study of human T cells and chemical hapten exposure. In this sample, this clonotype turned up many times. What it recognizes is unknown. Study conclusions and caveats: No alteration of TCRs above 1 in 1000 frequency was seen with DPC sensitization.

Total RNA was isolated from whole blood that had not been fractionated. Individual cDNA molecules (in the library) carried attached unique molecular identifiers. TCRdb processed the 5' RACE reads anew with MiXCR; each CDR3 protein has one entry. The sample contains 150,000 or so distinct CDR3 sequences, about 4% of which appear only once. The CDR3 has 16 amino acids. Trimming removed 5 bases from V and 7 bases from J, with 21 bases in between. Germline CDR1 reads SEHNR; CDR2 reads FQNEAQ (reference sequence). The source of this sequence is a female donor in good health. The V call is TRBV7-9, the J call TRBJ1-5; possibly TRBD1 for D (6 bases). The CDR3 nucleotides are TGTGCCAGCAGCCCAATCGCGGGGGGCTTCAGCCAGCCCCAGCATTTT. This translates into CASSPIAGGFSQPQHF.